The 26 T cell receptor beta chains listed next were all sequenced from one sample in a study of OX40 agonist ivuxolimab in advanced cancers. Libraries were prepared by immunoSEQ multiplex PCR; TCRdb keeps only in-frame clonotypes and omits some of them. The profile covers fewer than 80,000 clones, with less than 85% appearing a single time and about 0.76% taken by the ten largest. Source: CD4+ or CD8+ T cells sorted from blood, taken in a trial of the OX40 agonist ivuxolimab. These receptors all stem from an adult with an advanced solid tumor such as melanoma, head and neck, liver or kidney cancer.

The rearrangement links TRBV10-2 to TRBJ2-6, with D maybe TRBD2 (5 bases). V was shortened by 3 bases and J by 4 bases, with 10 bases between the two germline ends. The length of the CDR3 is 15 residues. Looked up from germline, CDR1 is WSHSY and CDR2 is SAAADI. CDR3 amino acids: CASSERGIGANVLTF. CDR3 coding DNA: TGCGCCAGCAGTGAACGAGGGATCGGGGCCAACGTCCTGACTTTC.

The chain is built from TRBV6-5 and TRBJ2-7, with TRBD2 matching 10 bases. Trimming removed 6 bases from V and 6 bases from J; junction bases left unmatched: 5. There are 13 residues in the CDR3. Looked up from germline, CDR1 is MNHEY and CDR2 is SVGAGI. The CDR3: CASRTSGLLEQYF. The CDR3 DNA follows: TGTGCCAGCAGGACTAGCGGGCTCCTCGAGCAGTACTTC.

This clone was counted between two and nine times. This chain connects TRBV7-9 to TRBJ2-7, with 8 nucleotides matching TRBD1. The ends lost 4 bases at V and 6 bases at J; junction bases unmatched: 8. Germline lookup yields CDR1 SEHNR and CDR2 FQNEAQ (reference sequence). The CDR3 is made up of 14 amino acids. The CDR3 protein is CASSSPLDRVEQYF. The CDR3 DNA sequence: TGTGCCAGCAGCTCCCCTCTGGACAGGGTCGAGCAGTACTTC.

The rearrangement links TRBV25-1 to TRBJ1-1; unclear D gene. The CDR3 is 13 amino acids. V gave up 6 bases and J gave up 5 bases, with 13 bases separating them. Per the germline V gene, CDR1 is MGHDK and CDR2 is SYGVNS. The CDR3 DNA is TGTGCCAGCAGCCGAACCTCGGGGACTGAAGCTTTCTTT. Its translation is CASSRTSGTEAFF.

CDR3 amino acids: CASSVTPYEQYF. DNA for the CDR3: TGTGCCAGCAGTGTAACCCCCTACGAGCAGTACTTC. This chain joins TRBV2 and TRBJ2-7, with D hard to call. V lost 4 bases and J 2 bases, leaving 6 bases between the germline ends. Germline loops: CDR1 SNHLY, CDR2 FYNNEI. The CDR3 length is 12 residues.

The J gene is TRBJ1-1, the V gene TRBV4-1; D not resolved. V was cut by 0 bases and J by 6 bases, with 17 bases left in between. Germline CDR1 reads MGHRA; CDR2 reads YSYEKL. The CDR3 runs to 16 residues. The chain's CDR3 is CASSQDNGRLGAEAFF. The CDR3 nucleotides read TGCGCCAGCAGCCAAGATAATGGTCGCCTGGGCGCTGAAGCTTTCTTT.

V is TRBV28 and J is TRBJ1-2; maybe TRBD1 (6 bases). Trimming stripped 10 bases from V and 3 bases from J, with 12 bases between. Germline V CDR1 and CDR2: MDHEN, SYDVKM. This CDR3 spans 12 amino acids. CDR3 loop: CATGQTYYGYTF. The CDR3, as DNA: TGTGCCACTGGACAGACCTACTATGGCTACACCTTC.

The chain carries TRBV7-9 and TRBJ2-5; 14 bases align to TRBD2. The CDR3 is made up of 15 amino acids. The ends lost 3 bases at V and 5 bases at J; junction bases unmatched: 2. Germline V gene sequence: CDR1 SEHNR, CDR2 FQNEAQ (reference sequence). The CDR3 region is CASSLTSGGVETQYF. CDR3 bases: TGTGCCAGCAGCTTGACTAGCGGGGGGGTGGAGACCCAGTACTTC.

This chain joins TRBV6-5 and TRBJ2-3, with unresolved D. Deletions cut 0 bases from V and 2 bases from J, with 12 bases between. The CDR3 is 16 amino acids. The V gene's germline CDR1 is MNHEY and CDR2 SVGAGI. The CDR3 loop reads CASSYSMEGTTDTQYF. The CDR3 nucleotides are TGTGCCAGCAGTTACTCGATGGAAGGAACCACAGATACGCAGTATTTT.

The genes are TRBV5-4 and TRBJ2-2, with 11 bases aligning to TRBD1. The V and J ends lost 4 bases and 7 bases, in that order; junction bases with no gene match: 6. There are 15 residues in the CDR3. CDR1 is SGHNT and CDR2 is YYREEE in the germline V gene (reference sequence). DNA of the CDR3: TGTGCCAGCAGCCGCGGACAGGGGGCTATCGGGGAGCTGTTTTTT. Translating gives CASSRGQGAIGELFF.

Remarks on this clone: Germline is not matched at one junction end, which may reflect a read error. The chain uses TRBV2 and TRBJ2-7; D is possibly TRBD2 (6 bases). Germline V gene data show CDR1 as SNHLY and CDR2 as FYNNEI. The length of the CDR3 is 12 residues. CDR3 coding DNA: TGTGCCAGCAGTAGGGACTCCTCCGAGCAGTACTTC. Its protein product is CASSRDSSEQYF.

The chain employs TRBV5-6 and TRBJ1-5, with D perhaps TRBD1 (5 bases). CDR3 length equals 18 residues. The germline V and J ends were trimmed by 1 base and 6 bases, with 23 bases remaining between them. Germline CDR1 is SGHDT and CDR2 is YYEEEE. CDR3 sequence reads: CASSLMQGWVMASQPQHF. The CDR3 DNA sequence: TGTGCCAGCAGCTTGATGCAGGGTTGGGTCATGGCTAGTCAGCCCCAGCATTTT.

The gene calls are TRBV19 and TRBJ1-6, with 10 bases identical to TRBD1. The germline CDR1 and CDR2 sequences are LNHDA and SQIVND (reference sequence). The CDR3 contains 18 residues. V shed 5 bases and J 2 bases; nucleotides not matched to a gene: 9. CDR3 region: CASSFKGQGETYNSPLHF. The CDR3 region has the DNA TGTGCCAGTAGTTTCAAAGGACAGGGGGAAACCTATAATTCACCCCTCCACTTT.

A word on this clone: At one of its ends the junction is not consistent with the germline gene, which may arise from a read error. The rearrangement uses TRBV19 and TRBJ1-2; D possibly corresponds to TRBD1 (5 bases). Germline assignment: CDR1 LNHDA and CDR2 SQIVND (reference sequence). CDR3 size: 14 residues. The CDR3 region has the DNA TGTGCCAATAGTATTCCGGGCAGGGTTGGTGGCTACACCTTC. Translating it yields CANSIPGRVGGYTF.

The chain recombines TRBV6-5 with TRBJ1-2; D perhaps matches TRBD1 (5 bases). Deletions cut 2 bases from V and 1 base from J, with 11 bases between. The CDR3 is 15 amino acids. Germline V gene data show CDR1 as MNHEY and CDR2 as SVGAGI. The CDR3 protein is CASSYGTGLNYGYTF. The CDR3, as DNA: TGTGCCAGCAGTTACGGTACAGGACTTAACTATGGCTACACCTTC.

The chain is built from TRBV5-1 and TRBJ1-2; 7 bases match TRBD1. After removal of 4 bases from V and 4 bases from J, the junction contained 10 bases not matched to a gene. Germline lookup yields CDR1 SGHRS and CDR2 YFSETQ. The CDR3 runs 15 residues. CDR3 residues: CASSTLTGNGYGYTF. The CDR3 bases are TGCGCCAGCAGCACCCTGACAGGGAACGGCTATGGCTACACCTTC.

With regard to this clone: A junction boundary mismatches the germline segment, possibly from a read error. This sequence joins TRBV7-2 and TRBJ2-2; the D gene is possibly TRBD2 (6 bases). Per the germline V gene, CDR1 is SGHTA and CDR2 is FQGNSA. CDR3 length: 15 residues. The CDR3 reads CASSPPGRNAGELFF. The CDR3 DNA follows: TGTGCCAGCAGCCCCCCGGGGAGGAACGCCGGGGAGCTGTTTTTT.

The V gene is TRBV6-5, the J gene TRBJ2-3; D possibly corresponds to TRBD1 (6 bases). Trimming removed 2 bases from V and 1 base from J, with 7 bases in between. The CDR3 has 14 residues. The V gene's germline CDR1 is MNHEY and CDR2 SVGAGI. The CDR3 region is CASSYEGGTDTQYF. The CDR3 DNA sequence: TGTGCCAGCAGTTACGAGGGGGGCACAGATACGCAGTATTTT.

The gene calls are TRBV6-4 and TRBJ2-3; possibly TRBD1 for D (5 bases). V dropped 2 bases and J dropped 4 bases, with 10 bases sitting between them. The CDR3 is made up of 14 amino acids. In germline, CDR1 is MRHNA, CDR2 SNTAGT. The CDR3 loop reads CASSDQGQADTQYF. The DNA of the CDR3 is TGTGCCAGCAGTGACCAGGGTCAGGCAGATACGCAGTATTTT.

The table lists this clone with a few counts. This chain connects TRBV18 to TRBJ1-4; no clear D. CDR3 size: 11 residues. V lost 6 bases, J lost 5 bases, and 4 bases lay in between. In germline, CDR1 is KGHSH, CDR2 LQKENI. CDR3 bases: TGTGCCAGCTCGTCGAATGAAAAACTGTTTTTT. This codes for CASSSNEKLFF.

The chain's CDR3 is CASNTGHLSNQPQHF. The CDR3 coding sequence is TGTGCCAGTAACACGGGACACCTTAGCAATCAGCCCCAGCATTTT. The chain has TRBV19 and TRBJ1-5, with D possibly TRBD1 on 6 matching bases. This CDR3 region has 15 residues. Germline V gene lookup returns CDR1 LNHDA and CDR2 SQIVND (reference sequence). V lost 7 bases and J 0 bases, leaving 13 bases between the germline ends.

This rearrangement joins TRBV9 to TRBJ2-7, with TRBD2 identical over 7 bases. The CDR3 has 14 amino acids. Trimming removed 1 base from V and 6 bases from J; junction bases left unmatched: 7. Germline assignment: CDR1 SGDLS and CDR2 YYNGEE. CDR3 residues: CASSVRAGDGEQYF. The CDR3 DNA sequence: TGTGCCAGCAGCGTAAGGGCGGGAGACGGCGAGCAGTACTTC.

The rearrangement joins TRBV11-2 to TRBJ1-6; D is perhaps TRBD1 (6 bases). CDR3 length: 15 amino acids. The V end was cut by 1 base, the J end by 7 bases, with 11 bases between. Germline assignment: CDR1 SGHAT and CDR2 FQNNGV. CDR3 nucleotides: TGTGCCAGCAGCTTAGCTGACAGGTGGAATTCACCCCTCCACTTT. Translation: CASSLADRWNSPLHF. The entire variable domain, with the rest obtained from reference TRBV11-2 and TRBJ1-6, is as follows: EAGVAQSPRYKIIEKRQSVAFWCNPISGHATLYWYQQILGQGPKLLIQFQNNGVVDDSQLPKDRFSAERLKGVDSTLKIQPAKLEDSAVYLCASSLADRWNSPLHFGNGTRLTVT.

This chain connects TRBV10-2 to TRBJ2-3; 8 nucleotides line up with TRBD1. This CDR3 contains 15 residues. V dropped 5 bases and J dropped 2; count of bases not matched to a gene: 6. Germline V CDR1 and CDR2: WSHSY, SAAADI. The CDR3 loop is CASSPDRVATDTQYF. In DNA, the CDR3 is TGCGCCAGCAGTCCGGACAGGGTGGCCACAGATACGCAGTATTTT.

V gene TRBV18 combines with J gene TRBJ1-1, with 9 bases identical to TRBD1. Germline assignment: CDR1 KGHSH and CDR2 LQKENI. The CDR3 has 15 residues. J gave up 4 bases and V 2 bases, and 5 bases lay outside the gene matches. This CDR3 is CASSPGTGRTTEAFF. The CDR3 nucleotides are TGTGCCAGCTCACCAGGGACAGGGAGGACCACTGAAGCTTTCTTT. The full variable domain, its missing parts supplied by reference TRBV18 and TRBJ1-1, is NAGVMQNPRHLVRRRGQEARLRCSPMKGHSHVYWYRQLPEEGLKFMVYLQKENIIDESGMPKERFSAEFPKEGPSILRIQQVVRGDSAAYFCASSPGTGRTTEAFFGQGTRLTVV.

This chain connects TRBV5-1 to TRBJ1-2; D remains ambiguous. Per the germline V gene, CDR1 is SGHRS and CDR2 is YFSETQ. The CDR3 loop spans 14 amino acids. Trimming cost V 0 bases and J 3 bases, with 9 bases left between them. The CDR3 reads CASSLGLQDYGYTF. CDR3 bases: TGCGCCAGCAGCTTGGGGTTGCAAGACTATGGCTACACCTTC.